The clone carrying this TCR beta chain was seen more than once but under ten times. As yet, its antigen is unknown. The source of the sample is a study of cytomegalovirus exposure and HLA in healthy donors. Study-wide points: In an earlier analysis, in some 500 donors, most V segments appeared productive either ~87% or ~30% of the time. Later on, an analysis tied roughly 17,000 TCR beta sequences to HLA alleles at 0.05 false discovery rate. TRBV6-2, TRBV6-3 and some other V segments were unresolvable in 87-base-pair reads.

Use of 60 Vbeta and 13 Jbeta primers characterized the PCR. Profiling relied on immunoSEQ multiplex PCR, and the TCRdb table lists in-frame clones only, not all of them. The repertoire has about 130,000 clones, about 83% of them found once; the top ten carry about 3.9%. V shed 6 bases and J shed 1 base, with 13 bases lying between them. Germline V gene sequence: CDR1 SNHLY, CDR2 FYNNEI. The CDR3 is made up of 15 amino acids. This sequence was found in a woman between 40 and 55 years old in good health and CMV-seropositive. Sequenced material: PBMCs. The chain couples TRBV2 to TRBJ1-5; D gene uncertain. The CDR3 DNA sequence: TGTGCCAGCAGGGAACTTGCTCGGAGCAATCAGCCCCAGCATTTT. It encodes CASRELARSNQPQHF.